The 11 T cell receptor beta chains given below trace back to one sample, sequenced in a study of T cell repertoires in cytomegalovirus infection. Their specific antigens are unknown. TCRdb analysed the reads with MiXCR anew, one entry per CDR3 protein. The data contain around 800,000 distinct CDR3 sequences, approximately 32% of them singletons. This sample comprised cultured CD8+ T cells from PBMCs, obtained from culture after CMV antigen stimulation. These receptors came from a human donor in good health (CMV status not recorded). Some clones in this sample may be carry-over from other donors' samples.

This clonotype was detected many times. This chain uses TRBV7-2 with TRBJ1-5, with D tentatively TRBD1 (5 bases). The CDR3 totals 13 residues. Trimming took 5 bases from V and 7 from J, leaving 12 bases between them. Germline lookup yields CDR1 SGHTA and CDR2 FQGNSA. The CDR3 loop reads CASSDGTGQPQHF. The CDR3 DNA follows: TGTGCCAGCAGCGACGGGACGGGGCAGCCCCAGCATTTT. Full variable domain (rest looked up from reference TRBV7-2 and TRBJ1-5): GAGVSQSPSNKVTEKGKDVELRCDPISGHTALYWYRQSLGQGLEFLIYFQGNSAPDKSGLPSDRFSAERTGGSVSTLTIQRTQQEDSAVYLCASSDGTGQPQHFGDGTRLSIL.

CDR3 sequence (DNA): TGCGCCACCGTCCCCCTCCCTGGCAGCAATGAGCAGTTCTTC. It yields the protein CATVPLPGSNEQFF. This chain uses TRBV4-1 with TRBJ2-1; no firm D call. The CDR3 totals 14 residues. The V gene's germline CDR1 is MGHRA and CDR2 YSYEKL. Trimming removed 10 bases at V and 6 bases at J, with 19 bases between.

This clonotype was counted only a few times. V usage is TRBV7-2 and J usage is TRBJ1-2; no clear D. V gave up 5 bases and J gave up 3 bases, with 7 bases separating them. The CDR3 runs to 12 residues. The V gene's germline CDR1 is SGHTA and CDR2 FQGNSA. The CDR3 coding sequence is TGTGCCAGCAGCCCCATGGACTATGGCTACACCTTC. Translation gives CASSPMDYGYTF.

CDR3 sequence: CASSNPGYTEAFF. CDR3 nucleotide sequence: TGTGCCAGCAGCAATCCAGGGTACACTGAAGCTTTCTTT. This chain connects TRBV6-6 to TRBJ1-1, with D maybe TRBD1 (5 bases). Germline V gives CDR1 MNHNY, CDR2 SVGAGI (reference sequence). CDR3 size: 13 residues. V shed 6 bases and J shed 3 bases, with 11 bases lying between them.

This clonotype was seen at least ten times. The genes are TRBV7-8 and TRBJ2-3, with a tentative D call TRBD1 (5 bases). The CDR3 runs 16 residues. Germline V gene lookup returns CDR1 SGHVS and CDR2 FQNEAQ. V lost 2 bases, J lost 0 bases, and 12 bases lay in between. CDR3 DNA: TGTGCCAGCAGCTTACGTAAAGGGGTTAGCACAGATACGCAGTATTTT. The encoded protein is CASSLRKGVSTDTQYF. The full variable domain, its missing parts supplied by reference TRBV7-8 and TRBJ2-3, is GAGVSQSPRYKVAKRGQDVALRCDPISGHVSLFWYQQALGQGPEFLTYFQNEAQLDKSGLPSDRFFAERPEGSVSTLKIQRTQQEDSAVYLCASSLRKGVSTDTQYFGPGTRLTVL.

This clonotype was recorded many times. The chain has TRBV7-2 and TRBJ1-4, with 11 bases matching TRBD1. Germline V CDR1 and CDR2: SGHTA, FQGNSA. J lost 7 bases, V lost 4 bases, and 2 bases had no gene match. The CDR3 has 14 amino acids. The CDR3 loop is CASSSGQGGEKLFF. The CDR3 nucleotides read TGTGCCAGCAGCTCGGGACAGGGGGGTGAAAAACTGTTTTTT.

The CDR3 nucleotides are TGTGCCAGCAGCGTAGTCGAAGACAGAACGTATGGCTACACCTTC. Translating gives CASSVVEDRTYGYTF. The V and J genes are TRBV9 and TRBJ1-2, with D perhaps TRBD1 (5 bases). The CDR3 runs to 15 residues. Germline V gene sequence: CDR1 SGDLS, CDR2 YYNGEE. The V end was cut by 0 bases, the J end by 5 bases, with 14 bases between.

This chain joins TRBV25-1 and TRBJ1-5; TRBD1 is a possible D gene (5 bases). This CDR3 has 14 residues. Trimming left V 1 base short and J 7 bases short, with 11 bases between. The germline V gene has CDR1 MGHDK and CDR2 SYGVNS. CDR3 protein: CASSEFGGTQPQHF. The CDR3 region has the DNA TGTGCCAGCAGTGAATTCGGGGGGACGCAGCCCCAGCATTTT.

This clonotype has a handful of counts. The gene calls are TRBV19 and TRBJ2-7; D gene unclear. The germline gives CDR1 LNHDA, CDR2 SQIVND (reference sequence). There are 15 residues in the CDR3. Trimming left V 3 bases short and J 3 bases short, with 15 bases between. CDR3 residues: CASSIGMGRNYEQYF. The CDR3 DNA is TGTGCCAGTAGTATTGGGATGGGCAGGAACTACGAGCAGTACTTC.

As to this clonotype: Mismatch with germline at one junction end may stem from a read error. The chain carries TRBV6-1 and TRBJ1-6; no firm D call. In germline, CDR1 is MNHNS, CDR2 SASEGT. The CDR3 runs 15 residues. CDR3 in amino acids: CASSEKGTYNSPHHF. The CDR3 DNA follows: TGTGCCAGCAGTGAAAAGGGCACCTATAATTCACCCCACCACTTT.

The chain has TRBV29-1 and TRBJ1-1; D gene uncertain. The CDR3 covers 14 residues. The V gene's germline CDR1 is SQVTM and CDR2 ANQGSEA. V lost 7 bases and J lost 7, with 22 bases in between. In nucleotides, the CDR3 is TGCAGCGCATTTCGAGAAGGGCCTGGGGATGAAGCTTTCTTT. Amino acid sequence: CSAFREGPGDEAFF.